This T cell receptor (beta chain) was sequenced during a study of CXCR3-negative and CXCR3-positive naive CD8 T cells. About the study: For each library, about 1.5 +/- 0.3 million TRB reads were obtained, some 130 million in total.

Germline V gives CDR1 MNHEY, CDR2 SVGEGT. The CDR3 is made up of 13 amino acids. Overall study findings and caveats: Similar TRBV-TRBJ usage characterized naive CXCR3-negative and CXCR3-positive cells; memory cells differed. Hydrophobicity was higher for TRB CDR3s found in CXCR3-positive naive cells than in CXCR3-negative naive cells.

In the case of this clonotype: Its antigen is currently unknown.

UMI-tagged TRB cDNA libraries were built via 5' RACE. After re-calling the 5' RACE reads, TCRdb lists one entry per CDR3 protein, DNA absent. The sample table sets out some 10,000 distinct CDR3 sequences. The sequence derives from a human donor in good health. Some clones in this sample may be carry-over from other donors' samples. V and J are TRBV6-2 or TRBV6-3 and TRBJ2-2; with no DNA, the TCRdb D assignment of TRBD1 cannot be verified. Sequenced material: naive CXCR3- CD8+ T cells from blood. Documented subset: CD45RO-CCR7+CD27+CD95- naive CD8+ T cells lacking CXCR3 (TNR3-). The CDR3 region is CASRTGMTGELFF.